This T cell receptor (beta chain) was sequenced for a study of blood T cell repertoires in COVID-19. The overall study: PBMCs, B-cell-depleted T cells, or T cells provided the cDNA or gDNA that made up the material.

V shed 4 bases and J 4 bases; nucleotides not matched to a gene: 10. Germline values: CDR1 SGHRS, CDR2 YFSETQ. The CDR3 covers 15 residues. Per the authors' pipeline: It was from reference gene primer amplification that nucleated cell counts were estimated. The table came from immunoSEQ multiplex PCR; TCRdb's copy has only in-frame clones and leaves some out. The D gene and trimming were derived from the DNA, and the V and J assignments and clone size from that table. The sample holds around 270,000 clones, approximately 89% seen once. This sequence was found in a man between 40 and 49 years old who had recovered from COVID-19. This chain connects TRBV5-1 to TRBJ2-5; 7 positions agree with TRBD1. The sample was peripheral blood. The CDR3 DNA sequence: TGCGCCAGCAGCATGACACAGACAGGGCGAGAGACCCAGTACTTC. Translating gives CASSMTQTGRETQYF.